The clone carrying this T cell receptor beta chain showed up many times. What it recognizes is unknown. The CDR3 contains 15 residues. V lost 2 bases to trimming and J lost 6 bases, with 16 bases between them. Amplification targeted TCR beta CDR3 regions from RNA transcripts. The HTBI primer set drove a first-round RT-PCR of the TCR CDR3. One entry per CDR3 protein results from TCRdb running MiXCR on the multiplex PCR reads. The sample includes 650,000 to 850,000 distinct CDR3 sequences, around a sixth of them seen just once. The record originates from a study of T cells in Graves' hyperthyroidism and ophthalmopathy. Study results and caveats: Researchers report that a 13 V-J model separated ophthalmopathy from stable hyperthyroidism. Ophthalmopathy, which appeared later, was predicted by the model a median about 6.8 months before onset.

Diagnoses were established using clinical symptoms, serum thyroxine and TRAb, thyroid ultrasound and orbital computed tomography. From more than 9.5 ml of fresh peripheral blood, PBMCs were isolated. V usage is TRBV12-3 or TRBV12-4 and J usage is TRBJ1-2; tentatively, D is TRBD1 (6 bases). The sequencing input was blood. The receptor was isolated from a woman aged 50 to 60 with Graves' hyperthyroidism that later progressed to Graves' ophthalmopathy. Here the CDR3 reads CASSLKGDLIDGYTF. CDR3 DNA: TGTGCCAGCAGTTTAAAGGGGGATTTAATAGATGGCTACACCTTC.